The clone carrying this TCR beta chain came up once. The sample is drawn from a study of cytomegalovirus exposure and HLA in healthy donors. Trimming stripped 4 bases from V and 3 bases from J, with 13 bases between. CDR1 and CDR2 from the germline V gene are MDHEN and SYDVKM. The CDR3 is 15 residues long. 13 Jbeta primers and 60 Vbeta primers were used for the PCR. Only in-frame clones appear in the TCRdb table, and some are missing; sequencing was by immunoSEQ multiplex PCR. Of fewer than 250,000 clones in the sample, more than 75% were seen once. The source material was PBMCs. The origin of this receptor is a man aged 35-49 years in good health and CMV-seropositive. V is TRBV28 and J is TRBJ2-1; D perhaps matches TRBD1 (7 bases). The CDR3 DNA reads as TGTGCCAGCAGTTCCGCGGGACAGAACTACAATGAGCAGTTCTTC. Its protein is CASSSAGQNYNEQFF.